This note documents a single T cell receptor (beta chain) sequence. Germline values: CDR1 DFQATT, CDR2 SNEGSKA (reference sequence). V was clipped by 5 bases and J by 4 bases, with 8 bases between them. The CDR3 is 11 amino acids. The entry originates in a study of T cell changes during pregnancy in multiple sclerosis. Sequencing was performed with immunoSEQ multiplex PCR; in TCRdb, only in-frame clones are kept and a portion is missing. The data show 75,000 to 95,000 clones, around 93% seen once. The sequencing used peripheral blood, collected in the first trimester of pregnancy. The clonotype comes from a female donor in good health, enrolled as a control in a pregnancy study. The chain uses TRBV20-1 and TRBJ1-2; unclear D gene. The CDR3 region is CSAPELYGYTF. The CDR3 DNA is TGCAGTGCTCCCGAGCTCTATGGCTACACCTTC.